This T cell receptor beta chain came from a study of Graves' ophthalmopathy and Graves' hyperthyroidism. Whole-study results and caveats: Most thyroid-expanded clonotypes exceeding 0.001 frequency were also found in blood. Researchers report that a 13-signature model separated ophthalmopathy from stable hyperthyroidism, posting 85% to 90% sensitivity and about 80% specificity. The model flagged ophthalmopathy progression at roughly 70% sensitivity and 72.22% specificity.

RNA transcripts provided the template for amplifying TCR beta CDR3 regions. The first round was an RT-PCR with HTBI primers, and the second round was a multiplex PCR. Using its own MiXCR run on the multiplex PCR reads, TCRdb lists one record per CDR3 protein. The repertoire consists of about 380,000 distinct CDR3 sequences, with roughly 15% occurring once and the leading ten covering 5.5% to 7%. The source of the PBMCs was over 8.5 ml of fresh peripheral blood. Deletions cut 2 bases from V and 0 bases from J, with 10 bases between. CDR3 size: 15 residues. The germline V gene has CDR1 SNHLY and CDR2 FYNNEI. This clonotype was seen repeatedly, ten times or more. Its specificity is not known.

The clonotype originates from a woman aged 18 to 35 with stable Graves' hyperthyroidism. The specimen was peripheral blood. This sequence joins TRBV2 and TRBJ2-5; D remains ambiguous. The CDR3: CASSESRGNQETQYF. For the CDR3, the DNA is TGTGCCAGCAGTGAATCACGCGGAAACCAAGAGACCCAGTACTTC.